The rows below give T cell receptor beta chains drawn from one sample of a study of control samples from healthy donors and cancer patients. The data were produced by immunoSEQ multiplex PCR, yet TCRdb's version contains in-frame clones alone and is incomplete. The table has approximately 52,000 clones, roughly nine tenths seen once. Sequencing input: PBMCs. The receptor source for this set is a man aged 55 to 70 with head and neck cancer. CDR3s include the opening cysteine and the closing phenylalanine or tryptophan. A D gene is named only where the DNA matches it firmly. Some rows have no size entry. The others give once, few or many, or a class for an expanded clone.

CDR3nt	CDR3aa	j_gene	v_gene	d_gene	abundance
TGTGCCATCAGTCCGGGACAGAGGGCCTATGGCTACACCTTC	CAISPGQRAYGYTF	TRBJ1-2	TRBV10-3	TRBD1	.
TGTGCCAGCAGTTACTCAAGGGGACCCTTGAACACTGAAGCTTTCTTT	CASSYSRGPLNTEAFF	TRBJ1-1	TRBV6-5	.	few
TGTGCCAGCAGCTTAGTTGGGACAGGGGGGTACGAGCAGTACTTC	CASSLVGTGGYEQYF	TRBJ2-7	TRBV7-2	TRBD1	.
TGTGCCAGCAGCCACGGACAGGATAATTCACCCCTCCACTTT	CASSHGQDNSPLHF	TRBJ1-6	TRBV6-5	TRBD1	once
TGTGCCAGCAGCGTTCAAGGGTCGGTTGGTGGCTACACCTTC	CASSVQGSVGGYTF	TRBJ1-2	TRBV9	.	.
TGTGCCAGCAGTTTAGGCCCGGGGAATGAGCAGTTCTTC	CASSLGPGNEQFF	TRBJ2-1	TRBV27	.	few
TGTGCCAGCAGCTTAGCGGGGTCGGGTGGCTACACCTTC	CASSLAGSGGYTF	TRBJ1-2	TRBV7-2	.	.
TGTGCCAGCAGTCACAGGGGTGGCTATGGCTACACCTTC	CASSHRGGYGYTF	TRBJ1-2	TRBV6-6	TRBD1	.
TGTGCCAGCAGGCTAGGTGGGGGGTCCAACAATGAGCAGTTCTTC	CASRLGGGSNNEQFF	TRBJ2-1	TRBV2	.	few
TGTGCCAGCAGCTTGGGGGAGGGCCTGCGGACAGATACGCAGTATTTT	CASSLGEGLRTDTQYF	TRBJ2-3	TRBV7-9	TRBD2	.
TGCGCCAGCAGCCAAGAACCCGAGGCCCCCGGGGAGCTGTTTTTT	CASSQEPEAPGELFF	TRBJ2-2	TRBV4-1	.	.
TGTGCCAGCTCAACAGACAGCAGCAATCAGCCCCAGCATTTT	CASSTDSSNQPQHF	TRBJ1-5	TRBV18	.	.
TGCAGCGTTCCGCAGTCAGGGGGAATTCCAGATACGCAGTATTTT	CSVPQSGGIPDTQYF	TRBJ2-3	TRBV29-1	TRBD1	.
TGTGCCAGCAGCCCAAGGGCGGGGCTGAACACTGAAGCTTTCTTT	CASSPRAGLNTEAFF	TRBJ1-1	TRBV3-1/TRBV3-2	.	once
TGTGCCAGCAGTTCGACAGGGGTTAGCAATCAGCCCCAGCATTTT	CASSSTGVSNQPQHF	TRBJ1-5	TRBV6-1	TRBD1	.
TGTGCCAGCAGCTTTCTTGATGGACAGGGGGAGTTGTGGAAACTGTTTTTT	CASSFLDGQGELWKLFF	TRBJ1-4	TRBV7-9	TRBD1	few
TGTGCCAGTAGTAGGGGGGCCCTTACCTACGAGCAGTACTTC	CASSRGALTYEQYF	TRBJ2-7	TRBV19	.	.
TGTGCCAGCAGCCGCAGACTAGCGGGGGGCACAGATACGCAGTATTTT	CASSRRLAGGTDTQYF	TRBJ2-3	TRBV3-1/TRBV3-2	TRBD2	.
TGTGCCAGCAGTATACAGTCTAGCGGGAATGAGCAGTTCTTC	CASSIQSSGNEQFF	TRBJ2-1	TRBV2	TRBD2	.
TGTGCCACCAGTGATTCCTGGGACAGGGGGACAGATACGCAGTATTTT	CATSDSWDRGTDTQYF	TRBJ2-3	TRBV24-1	TRBD1	.
TGTGCCAGCATCATCTACGCGAACACCGGGGAGCTGTTTTTT	CASIIYANTGELFF	TRBJ2-2	TRBV6-5	.	.
TGTGCCAGCAGTTACACGGGACTAGCGGGGGGGCGGATCTTC	CASSYTGLAGGRIF	TRBJ2-1	TRBV6-5	TRBD2	.
TGTGCCAGCAGCTGGGCCTACACCGGGGAGCTGTTTTTT	CASSWAYTGELFF	TRBJ2-2	TRBV7-8	.	.
TGCGCCTCCCGACACCGGGATACGCAGTATTTT	CASRHRDTQYF	TRBJ2-3	TRBV23-1	.	.
TGTGCCAGCAGCCAACGCCGGGGGGCTAGGGAAGAGACCCAGTACTTC	CASSQRRGAREETQYF	TRBJ2-5	TRBV11-2	.	.
TGCGCCAGCAGCCTGTGGCAGGGAAATGAGCAGTTCTTC	CASSLWQGNEQFF	TRBJ2-1	TRBV4-3	.	.
TGTGCCAGCAGCCAGGGGTGGGGCAATCAGCCCCAGCATTTT	CASSQGWGNQPQHF	TRBJ1-5	TRBV5-6	.	.
TGTGCCAGCAGCTCGGACGGTCGATATTCACCCCTCCACTTT	CASSSDGRYSPLHF	TRBJ1-6	TRBV7-6	.	few
TGTGCCAGCAGCTCCCCGGGACAGTACTCTGGAAACACCATATATTTT	CASSSPGQYSGNTIYF	TRBJ1-3	TRBV7-9	TRBD1	few
TGTGCCAGCAGTTTCCTTAGCGGGACGCTCGAGACCCAGTACTTC	CASSFLSGTLETQYF	TRBJ2-5	TRBV6-5	TRBD2	once
TGTGCCAGCACCACTTCCAGGGGGGACACCATATATTTT	CASTTSRGDTIYF	TRBJ1-3	TRBV27	TRBD1	.
TGTGCTAGTGGTTTGGTAGAGGGGGACATCGGTTCGTGGGGCTACACCTTC	CASGLVEGDIGSWGYTF	TRBJ1-2	TRBV12-5	.	.
TGTGCCACCAGCAAGGTACAGGGAAGGACAACTAATGAAAAACTGTTTTTT	CATSKVQGRTTNEKLFF	TRBJ1-4	TRBV15	.	.
TGCGCCAGCTCAGAAGGAGGGCTCACTGAAGCTTTCTTT	CASSEGGLTEAFF	TRBJ1-1	TRBV10-2	.	.
TGTGCCAGCTCACTGGACAGGGAATACGAGCAGTACTTC	CASSLDREYEQYF	TRBJ2-7	TRBV18	TRBD1	.
TGCAGTGCTAGACGGGCCTTAGAAGCTTTCTTT	CSARRALEAFF	TRBJ1-1	TRBV20-1	.	.
TGTGCCAGCAGCACCCGACAGGGCCACGAGCAGTACTTC	CASSTRQGHEQYF	TRBJ2-7	TRBV13	TRBD1	once
TGTGCCAGCAGCTTAAGGGCGGGGCCTACGAGAGAAAAACTGTTTTTT	CASSLRAGPTREKLFF	TRBJ1-4	TRBV7-6	.	.
TGTGCCAGCAGGAGGACTAGCGGGGGAACCTACGAGCAGTACTTC	CASRRTSGGTYEQYF	TRBJ2-7	TRBV27	TRBD2	.
TGTGCCAGCATCGACAGGGGAAATCAGCCCCAGCATTTT	CASIDRGNQPQHF	TRBJ1-5	TRBV6-4	TRBD1	.
TGTGCCAGCAGCGTCGACAGGGGAGATACGCAGTATTTT	CASSVDRGDTQYF	TRBJ2-3	TRBV9	TRBD1	.
TGCGCCAGCAGCCGCCCGGAACAGGGGGACTATGGCTACACCTTC	CASSRPEQGDYGYTF	TRBJ1-2	TRBV5-1	TRBD1	.
TGTGCCAGCAGCAAAGGGGGCCGAGAGTCCACTGGCGAGCAGTTCTTC	CASSKGGRESTGEQFF	TRBJ2-1	TRBV3-1/TRBV3-2	TRBD1	.
TGCGCCAGCAGCTTGGTAGGGACAGCCTATTACGAGCAGTACTTC	CASSLVGTAYYEQYF	TRBJ2-7	TRBV5-1	TRBD1	.
TGTGCCAGCAGTAGTGGGGACACTGACTACGAGCAGTACTTC	CASSSGDTDYEQYF	TRBJ2-7	TRBV6-5	.	.
TGCGCCAGCAGCTTGGAAGACACCCGGCTGGGCGGGGAGCTGTTTTTT	CASSLEDTRLGGELFF	TRBJ2-2	TRBV5-1	.	.
TGTGCCAGCAGCCAGATCCCGGGACCACAAGAGACCCAGTACTTC	CASSQIPGPQETQYF	TRBJ2-5	TRBV14	.	.
TGCAGCGGTGTCCAGGAACTCGAGCAGTACTTC	CSGVQELEQYF	TRBJ2-7	TRBV29-1	.	.